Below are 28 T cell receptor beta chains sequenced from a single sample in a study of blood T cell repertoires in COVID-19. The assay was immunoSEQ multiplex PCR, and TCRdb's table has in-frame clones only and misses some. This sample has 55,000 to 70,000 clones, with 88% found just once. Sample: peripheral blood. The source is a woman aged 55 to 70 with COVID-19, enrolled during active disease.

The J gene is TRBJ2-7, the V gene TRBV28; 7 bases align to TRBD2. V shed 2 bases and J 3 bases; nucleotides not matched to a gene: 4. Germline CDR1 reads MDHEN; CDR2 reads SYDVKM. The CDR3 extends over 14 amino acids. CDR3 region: CASSLAGENYEQYF. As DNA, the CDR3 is TGTGCCAGCAGTTTAGCGGGGGAGAACTACGAGCAGTACTTC. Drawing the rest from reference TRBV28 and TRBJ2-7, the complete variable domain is DVKVTQSSRYLVKRTGEKVFLECVQDMDHENMFWYRQDPGLGLRLIYFSYDVKMKEKGDIPEGYSVSREKKERFSLILESASTNQTSMYLCASSLAGENYEQYFGPGTRLTVT.

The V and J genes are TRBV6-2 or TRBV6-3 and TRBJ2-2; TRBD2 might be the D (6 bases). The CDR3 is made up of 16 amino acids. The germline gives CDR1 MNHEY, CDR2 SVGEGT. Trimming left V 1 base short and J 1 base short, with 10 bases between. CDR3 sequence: CASSYWASENTGELFF. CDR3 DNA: TGTGCCAGCAGTTACTGGGCTAGCGAGAACACCGGGGAGCTGTTTTTT.

CDR3 nucleotides: TGTGCCAGCAGCCCCGACAGGTCAACTAATGAAAAACTGTTTTTT. It is translated as CASSPDRSTNEKLFF. The chain has TRBV28 and TRBJ1-4; TRBD1 might be the D (6 bases). CDR1 MDHEN and CDR2 SYDVKM come from the germline V gene. The ends were cut back, 6 bases at V and 0 bases at J, with 11 bases in the middle. The CDR3 totals 15 residues. The whole variable domain, filled in from reference TRBV28 and TRBJ1-4, reads DVKVTQSSRYLVKRTGEKVFLECVQDMDHENMFWYRQDPGLGLRLIYFSYDVKMKEKGDIPEGYSVSREKKERFSLILESASTNQTSMYLCASSPDRSTNEKLFFGSGTQLSVL.

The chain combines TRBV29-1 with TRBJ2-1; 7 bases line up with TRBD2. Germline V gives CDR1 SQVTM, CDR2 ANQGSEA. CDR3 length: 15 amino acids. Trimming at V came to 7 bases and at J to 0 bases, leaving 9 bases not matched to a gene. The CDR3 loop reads CSGNGGGSSYNEQFF. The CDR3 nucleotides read TGCAGCGGGAACGGGGGAGGGAGCTCCTACAATGAGCAGTTCTTC.

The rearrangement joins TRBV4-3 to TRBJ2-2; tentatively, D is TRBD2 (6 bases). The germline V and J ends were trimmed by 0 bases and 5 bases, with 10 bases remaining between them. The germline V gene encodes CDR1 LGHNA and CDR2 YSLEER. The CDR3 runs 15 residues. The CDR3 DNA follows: TGCGCCAGCAGCCAAGATTCGGGGAGGACCGGGGAGCTGTTTTTT. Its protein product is CASSQDSGRTGELFF.

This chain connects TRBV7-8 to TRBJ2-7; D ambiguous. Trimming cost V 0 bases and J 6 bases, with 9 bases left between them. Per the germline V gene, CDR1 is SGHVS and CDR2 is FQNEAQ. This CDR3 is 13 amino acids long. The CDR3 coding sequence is TGTGCCAGCAGCTTAGCGCGCGGTCTCGAGCAGTACTTC. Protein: CASSLARGLEQYF.

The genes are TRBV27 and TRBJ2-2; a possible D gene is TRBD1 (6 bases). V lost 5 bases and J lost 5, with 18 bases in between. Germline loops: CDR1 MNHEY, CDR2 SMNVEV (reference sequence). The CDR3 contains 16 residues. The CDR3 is CASSPRQASRTGELFF. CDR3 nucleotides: TGTGCCAGCAGTCCCCGACAGGCCTCGAGGACCGGGGAGCTGTTTTTT.

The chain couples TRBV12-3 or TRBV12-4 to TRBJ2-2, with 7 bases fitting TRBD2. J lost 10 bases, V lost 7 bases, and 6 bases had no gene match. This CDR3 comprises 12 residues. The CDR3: CASTKGREELFF. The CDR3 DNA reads TGTGCCAGCACCAAAGGGAGGGAGGAGCTGTTTTTT.

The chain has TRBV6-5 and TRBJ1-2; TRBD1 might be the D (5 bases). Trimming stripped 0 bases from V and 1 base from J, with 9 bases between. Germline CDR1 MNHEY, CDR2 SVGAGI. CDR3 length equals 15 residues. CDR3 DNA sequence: TGTGCCAGCAGTTACTCTCTGACAGATAACTATGGCTACACCTTC. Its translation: CASSYSLTDNYGYTF.

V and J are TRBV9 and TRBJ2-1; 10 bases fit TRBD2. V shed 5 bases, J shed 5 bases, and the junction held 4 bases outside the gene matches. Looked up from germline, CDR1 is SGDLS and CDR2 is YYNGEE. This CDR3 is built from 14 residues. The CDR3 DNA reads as TGTGCCAGCAGGACCGGGACTAGCGACAATGAGCAGTTCTTC. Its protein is CASRTGTSDNEQFF.

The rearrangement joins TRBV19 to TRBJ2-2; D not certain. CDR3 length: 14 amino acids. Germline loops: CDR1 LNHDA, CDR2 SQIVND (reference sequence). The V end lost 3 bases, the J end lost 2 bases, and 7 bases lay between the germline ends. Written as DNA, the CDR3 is TGTGCCAGTAGTATTCTGGCAAACACCGGGGAGCTGTTTTTT. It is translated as CASSILANTGELFF. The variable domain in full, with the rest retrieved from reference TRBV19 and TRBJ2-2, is DGGITQSPKYLFRKEGQNVTLSCEQNLNHDAMYWYRQDPGQGLRLIYYSQIVNDFQKGDIAEGYSVSREKKESFPLTVTSAQKNPTAFYLCASSILANTGELFFGEGSRLTVL.

The chain's CDR3 is CASSPAGGNTEAFF. DNA for the CDR3: TGTGCCAGCAGCCCGGCGGGGGGGAACACTGAAGCTTTCTTT. V and J are TRBV27 and TRBJ1-1; D possibly corresponds to TRBD1 (5 bases). V was trimmed by 6 bases and J by 1 base, leaving 12 bases between them. This CDR3 comprises 14 residues. CDR1 is MNHEY, CDR2 SMNVEV, per germline (reference sequence).

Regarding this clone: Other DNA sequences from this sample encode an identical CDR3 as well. As DNA, the CDR3 is TGTGCCAGCAGCTTGAGGGCGGGAGGGCCTGAGACCCAGTACTTC. It encodes CASSLRAGGPETQYF. This chain links TRBV7-2 with TRBJ2-5; 9 positions agree with TRBD2. The J segment lost 5 bases and the V segment lost 3 bases, leaving 7 bases of the junction unmatched. CDR1 and CDR2 (germline): SGHTA, FQGNSA. The CDR3 consists of 15 residues.

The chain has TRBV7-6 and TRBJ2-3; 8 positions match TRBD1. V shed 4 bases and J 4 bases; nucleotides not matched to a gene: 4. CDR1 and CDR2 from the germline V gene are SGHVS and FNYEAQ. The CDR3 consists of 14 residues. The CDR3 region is CASSWQGAADTQYF. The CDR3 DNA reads TGTGCCAGCAGCTGGCAGGGGGCCGCAGATACGCAGTATTTT.

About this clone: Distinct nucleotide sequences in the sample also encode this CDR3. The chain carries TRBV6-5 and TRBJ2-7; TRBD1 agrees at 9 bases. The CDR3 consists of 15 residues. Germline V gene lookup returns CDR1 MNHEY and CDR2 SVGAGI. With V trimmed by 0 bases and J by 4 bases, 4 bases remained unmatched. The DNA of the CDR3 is TGTGCCAGCAGTTACTCGATACAGGGGGCATACGAGCAGTACTTC. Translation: CASSYSIQGAYEQYF.

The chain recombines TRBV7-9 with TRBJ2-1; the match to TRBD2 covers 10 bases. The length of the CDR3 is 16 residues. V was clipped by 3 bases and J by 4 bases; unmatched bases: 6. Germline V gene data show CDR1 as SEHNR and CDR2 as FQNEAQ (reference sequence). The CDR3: CASSLWLAGAYNEQFF. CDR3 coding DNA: TGTGCCAGCAGCTTGTGGCTAGCGGGGGCATACAATGAGCAGTTCTTC.

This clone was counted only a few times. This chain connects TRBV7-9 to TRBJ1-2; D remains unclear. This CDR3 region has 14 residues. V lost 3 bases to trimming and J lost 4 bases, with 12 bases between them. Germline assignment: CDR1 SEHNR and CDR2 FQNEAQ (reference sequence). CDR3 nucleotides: TGTGCCAGCAGCTTTATGGGTAGCGGCTATGGCTACACCTTC. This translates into CASSFMGSGYGYTF.

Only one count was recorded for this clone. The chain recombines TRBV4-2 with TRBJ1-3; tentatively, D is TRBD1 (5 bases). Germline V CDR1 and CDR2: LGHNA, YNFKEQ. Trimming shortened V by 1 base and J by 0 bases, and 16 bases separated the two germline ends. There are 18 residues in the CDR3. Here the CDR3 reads CASSQGIMGGISGNTIYF. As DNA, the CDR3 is TGTGCCAGCAGCCAAGGGATCATGGGGGGAATCTCTGGAAACACCATATATTTT.

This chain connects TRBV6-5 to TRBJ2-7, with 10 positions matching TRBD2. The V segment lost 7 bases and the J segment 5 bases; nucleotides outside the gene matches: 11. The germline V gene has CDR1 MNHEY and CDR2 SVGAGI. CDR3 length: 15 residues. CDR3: CASTRASGGEDEQYF. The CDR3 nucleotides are TGTGCCAGCACCCGGGCGAGCGGGGGGGAGGACGAGCAGTACTTC.

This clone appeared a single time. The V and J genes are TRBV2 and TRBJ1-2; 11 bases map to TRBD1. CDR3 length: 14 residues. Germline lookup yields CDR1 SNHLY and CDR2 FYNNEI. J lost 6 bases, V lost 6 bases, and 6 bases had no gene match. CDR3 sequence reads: CASRSGQGADGYTF. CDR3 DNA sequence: TGTGCCAGCAGATCCGGACAGGGGGCGGATGGCTACACCTTC. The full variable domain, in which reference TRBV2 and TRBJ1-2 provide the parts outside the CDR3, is EPEVTQTPSHQVTQMGQEVILRCVPISNHLYFYWYRQILGQKVEFLVSFYNNEISEKSEIFDDQFSVERPDGSNFTLKIRSTKLEDSAMYFCASRSGQGADGYTFGSGTRLTVV.

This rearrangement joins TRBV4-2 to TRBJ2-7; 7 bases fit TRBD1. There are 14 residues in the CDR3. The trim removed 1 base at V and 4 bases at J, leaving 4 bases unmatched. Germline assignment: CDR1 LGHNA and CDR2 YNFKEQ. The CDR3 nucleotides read TGTGCCAGCAGCCAAGGGACAGGAGATTACGAGCAGTACTTC. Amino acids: CASSQGTGDYEQYF.

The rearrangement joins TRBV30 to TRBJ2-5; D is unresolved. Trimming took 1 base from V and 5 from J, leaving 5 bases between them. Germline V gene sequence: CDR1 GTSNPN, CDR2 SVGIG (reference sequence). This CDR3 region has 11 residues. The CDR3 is CAWSEAETQYF. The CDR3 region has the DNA TGTGCCTGGAGTGAAGCGGAGACCCAGTACTTC.

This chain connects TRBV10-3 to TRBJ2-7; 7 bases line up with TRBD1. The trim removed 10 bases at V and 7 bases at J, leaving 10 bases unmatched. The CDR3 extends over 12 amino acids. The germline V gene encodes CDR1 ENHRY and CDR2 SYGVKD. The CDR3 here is CATGTDNVEQYF. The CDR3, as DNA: TGTGCCACCGGGACAGACAACGTTGAGCAGTACTTC.

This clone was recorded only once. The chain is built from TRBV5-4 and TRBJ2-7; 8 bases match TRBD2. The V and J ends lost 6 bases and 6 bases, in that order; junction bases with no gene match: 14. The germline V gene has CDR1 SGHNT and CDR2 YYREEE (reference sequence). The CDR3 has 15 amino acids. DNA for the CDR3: TGTGCCAGCATCGAGAAAAGCAGTAGCGGGACCGAGCAGTACTTC. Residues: CASIEKSSSGTEQYF.

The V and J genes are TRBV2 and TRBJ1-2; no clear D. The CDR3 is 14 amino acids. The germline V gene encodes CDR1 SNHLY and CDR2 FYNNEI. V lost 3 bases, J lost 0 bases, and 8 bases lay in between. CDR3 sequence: CASSDGGANYGYTF. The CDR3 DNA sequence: TGTGCCAGCAGTGATGGCGGGGCTAACTATGGCTACACCTTC.

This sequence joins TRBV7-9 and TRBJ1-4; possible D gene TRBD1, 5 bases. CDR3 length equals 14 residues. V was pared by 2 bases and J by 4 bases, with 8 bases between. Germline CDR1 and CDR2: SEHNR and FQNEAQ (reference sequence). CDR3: CASSLRQYNEKLFF. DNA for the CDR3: TGTGCCAGCAGCTTAAGACAGTATAATGAAAAACTGTTTTTT.

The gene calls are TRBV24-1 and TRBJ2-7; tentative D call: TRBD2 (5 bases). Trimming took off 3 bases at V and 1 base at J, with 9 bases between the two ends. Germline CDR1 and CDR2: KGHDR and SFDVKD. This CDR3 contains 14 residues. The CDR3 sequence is CATSDQERSYEQYF. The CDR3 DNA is TGTGCCACCAGTGATCAGGAGCGGTCCTACGAGCAGTACTTC.

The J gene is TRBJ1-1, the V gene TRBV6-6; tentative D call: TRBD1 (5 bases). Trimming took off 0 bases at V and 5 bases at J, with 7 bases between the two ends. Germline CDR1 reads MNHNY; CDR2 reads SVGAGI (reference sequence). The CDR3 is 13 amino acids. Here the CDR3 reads CASSYSRTTEAFF. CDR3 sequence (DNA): TGTGCCAGCAGTTACTCAAGGACAACTGAAGCTTTCTTT.